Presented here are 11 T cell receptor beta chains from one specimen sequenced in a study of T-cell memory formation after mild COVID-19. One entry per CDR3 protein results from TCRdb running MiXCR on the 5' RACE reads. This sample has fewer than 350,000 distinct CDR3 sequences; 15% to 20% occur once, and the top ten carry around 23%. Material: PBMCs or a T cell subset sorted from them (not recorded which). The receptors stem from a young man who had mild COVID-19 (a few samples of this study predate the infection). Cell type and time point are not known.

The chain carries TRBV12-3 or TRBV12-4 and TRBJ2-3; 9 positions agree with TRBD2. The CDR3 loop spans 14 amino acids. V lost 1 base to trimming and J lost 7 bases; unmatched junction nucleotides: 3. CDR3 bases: TGTGCCAGCAGTTTAGGACTAGCGGAATATACGCAGTATTTT. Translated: CASSLGLAEYTQYF.

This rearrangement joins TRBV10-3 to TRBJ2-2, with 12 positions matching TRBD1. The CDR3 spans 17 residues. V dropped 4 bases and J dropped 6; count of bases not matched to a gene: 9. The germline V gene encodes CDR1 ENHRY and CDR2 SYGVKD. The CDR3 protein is CAISGFWDRGRSGELFF. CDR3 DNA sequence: TGTGCCATCAGTGGGTTCTGGGACAGGGGGCGATCCGGGGAGCTGTTTTTT.

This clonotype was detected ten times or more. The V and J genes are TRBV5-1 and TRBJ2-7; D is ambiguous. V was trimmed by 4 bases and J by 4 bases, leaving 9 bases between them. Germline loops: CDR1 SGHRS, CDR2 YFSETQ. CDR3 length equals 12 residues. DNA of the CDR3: TGCGCCAGCAGCACAACAGCATACGAGCAGTACTTC. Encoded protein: CASSTTAYEQYF.

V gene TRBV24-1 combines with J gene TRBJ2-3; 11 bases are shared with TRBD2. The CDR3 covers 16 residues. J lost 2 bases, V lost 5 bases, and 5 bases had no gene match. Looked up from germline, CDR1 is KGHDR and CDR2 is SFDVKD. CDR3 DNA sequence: TGTGCCACCAGTGGGACTAGCGGGCGATCCACAGATACGCAGTATTTT. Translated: CATSGTSGRSTDTQYF.

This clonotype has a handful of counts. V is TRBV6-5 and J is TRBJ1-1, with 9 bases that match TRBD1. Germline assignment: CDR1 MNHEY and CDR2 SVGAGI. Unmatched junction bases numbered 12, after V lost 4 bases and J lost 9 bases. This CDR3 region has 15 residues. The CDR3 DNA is TGTGCCAGCAGTTCCACTGGGACAGGGTTTTTCCAAGCTTTCTTT. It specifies CASSSTGTGFFQAFF.

CDR3 DNA: TGTGCCAGCAGTACGGGGACAGGGCCCCACAATGAGCAGTTCTTC. Amino acids: CASSTGTGPHNEQFF. This rearrangement joins TRBV6-5 to TRBJ2-1; 9 positions agree with TRBD1. The CDR3 is 15 residues long. Germline lookup yields CDR1 MNHEY and CDR2 SVGAGI. V shed 5 bases, J shed 5 bases, and the junction held 7 bases outside the gene matches.

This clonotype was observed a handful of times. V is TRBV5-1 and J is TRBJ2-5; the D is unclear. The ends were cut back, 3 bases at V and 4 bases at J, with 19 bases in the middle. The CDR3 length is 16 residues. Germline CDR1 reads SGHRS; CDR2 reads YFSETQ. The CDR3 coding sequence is TGCGCCAGCAGCTCGGGCGAGGCACATCGGAGAGAGACCCAGTACTTC. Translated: CASSSGEAHRRETQYF.

This chain's CDR3 is CASSPPPGRGDYNEQFF. The CDR3 DNA follows: TGTGCCAGCAGCCCACCCCCAGGTCGGGGGGACTACAATGAGCAGTTCTTC. V usage is TRBV5-5 and J usage is TRBJ2-1; 7 bases line up with TRBD2. With V trimmed by 4 bases and J by 3 bases, 13 bases remained unmatched. The V gene's germline CDR1 is SGHKS and CDR2 YYEKEE (reference sequence). CDR3 length: 17 amino acids.

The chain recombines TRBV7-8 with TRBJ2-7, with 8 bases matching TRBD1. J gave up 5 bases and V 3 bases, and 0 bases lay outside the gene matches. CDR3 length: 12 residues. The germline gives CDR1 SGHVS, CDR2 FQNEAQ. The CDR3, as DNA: TGTGCCAGCAGCTTGGACAGGGACGAGCAGTACGTC. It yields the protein CASSLDRDEQYV.

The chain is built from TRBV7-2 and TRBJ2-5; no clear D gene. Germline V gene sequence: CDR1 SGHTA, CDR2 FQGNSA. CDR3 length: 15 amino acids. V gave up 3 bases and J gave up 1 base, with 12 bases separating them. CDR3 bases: TGTGCCAGCAGCTTCAGCTCCCCAACCCAAGAGACCCAGTACTTC. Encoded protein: CASSFSSPTQETQYF.

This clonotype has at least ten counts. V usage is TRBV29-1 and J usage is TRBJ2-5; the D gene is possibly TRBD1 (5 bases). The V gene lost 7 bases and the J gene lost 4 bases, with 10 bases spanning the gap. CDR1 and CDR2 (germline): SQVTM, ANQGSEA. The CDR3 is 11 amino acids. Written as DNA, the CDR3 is TGCAGCGCTTCTAGGGGAGAGACCCAGTACTTC. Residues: CSASRGETQYF.